This T cell receptor beta chain is drawn from a study of blood T cell repertoires in COVID-19. Turning to the study itself: Some COVID-19 samples were acute and others convalescent; all came from the United States, Italy and Spain. The analysed material was cDNA or gDNA that came from T cells, B-cell-depleted T cells, or PBMCs.

Original processing methods: Amplification of reference gene primers was used by the study to estimate nucleated cell counts. The method was immunoSEQ multiplex PCR; TCRdb's version includes in-frame clones alone and lacks a portion of them. V, J and clone size reflect that table, while D and trimming were determined from the DNA. The sample includes about 190,000 clones, roughly 84% of them seen just once. Sequencing used peripheral blood. This receptor was taken from a woman in her 40s who had recovered from COVID-19.

The CDR3 DNA reads TGTGCCAGCAGCCAAGTTTCTAGCGGGTTAGCCAATGAGCAGTTCTTC. It encodes CASSQVSSGLANEQFF. The chain recombines TRBV3-1 (or the pseudogene TRBV3-2) with TRBJ2-1; 8 bases map to TRBD2. Germline-derived CDR1 and CDR2 are LGHDT and YNNKEL (reference sequence). The CDR3 spans 16 residues. J lost 6 bases, V lost 1 base, and 8 bases had no gene match.